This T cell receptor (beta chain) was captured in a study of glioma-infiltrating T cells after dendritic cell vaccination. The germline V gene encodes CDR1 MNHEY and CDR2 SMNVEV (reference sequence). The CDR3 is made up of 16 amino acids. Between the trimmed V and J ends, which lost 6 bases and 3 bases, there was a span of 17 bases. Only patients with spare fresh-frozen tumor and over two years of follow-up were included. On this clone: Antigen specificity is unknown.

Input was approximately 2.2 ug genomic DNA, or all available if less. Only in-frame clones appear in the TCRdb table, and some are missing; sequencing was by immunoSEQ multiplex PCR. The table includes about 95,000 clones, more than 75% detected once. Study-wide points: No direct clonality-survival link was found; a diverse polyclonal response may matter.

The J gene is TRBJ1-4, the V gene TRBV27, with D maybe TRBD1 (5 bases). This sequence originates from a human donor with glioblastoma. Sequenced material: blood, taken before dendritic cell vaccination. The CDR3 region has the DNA TGTGCCAGCAGCCCTAGACGGGGGATGGCTAATGAAAAACTGTTTTTT. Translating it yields CASSPRRGMANEKLFF.